This passage covers 16 T cell receptor beta chains from one sample sequenced in a study of cytotoxic CD8 clonotypes in ibrutinib-treated CLL. This table comes from immunoSEQ multiplex PCR, and its TCRdb copy is limited to in-frame clones, with some not included. The data contain over 110,000 clones, less than 95% of them singletons. This sample comprised PBMCs, obtained after 12 months of ibrutinib treatment. The source is a human donor with chronic lymphocytic leukemia.

V gene TRBV6-1 combines with J gene TRBJ2-7, with unresolved D. The CDR3 is 15 amino acids. V lost 4 bases and J lost 2, with 15 bases in between. Germline V gene data show CDR1 as MNHNS and CDR2 as SASEGT. As DNA, the CDR3 is TGTGCCAGCAGTGTTCTGGTAGACACTACCTACGAGCAGTACTTC. Translated, it gives CASSVLVDTTYEQYF.

V usage is TRBV27 and J usage is TRBJ2-7; 7 bases align to TRBD2. This CDR3 has 14 amino acids. J lost 5 bases, V lost 7 bases, and 11 bases had no gene match. The germline CDR1 and CDR2 sequences are MNHEY and SMNVEV (reference sequence). CDR3 sequence reads: CASNSGGSWNEQYF. CDR3 nucleotides: TGTGCCAGCAATTCGGGCGGGAGTTGGAACGAGCAGTACTTC.

The chain is built from TRBV6-6 and TRBJ2-1; tentatively, D is TRBD1 (5 bases). The CDR3 is 13 residues long. V was cut by 0 bases and J by 10 bases, with 10 bases left in between. Germline V gene sequence: CDR1 MNHNY, CDR2 SVGAGI (reference sequence). The CDR3 DNA reads as TGTGCCAGCAGTTACTCAGGGGCTAGGGAGCAGTTCTTC. The encoded protein is CASSYSGAREQFF.

This rearrangement joins TRBV7-2 to TRBJ2-7, with D uncertain. CDR3 length equals 12 residues. V was trimmed by 4 bases and J by 0 bases, leaving 4 bases between them. Germline values: CDR1 SGHTA, CDR2 FQGNSA. CDR3 amino acids: CASSSPSYEQYF. Written as DNA, the CDR3 is TGTGCCAGCAGCTCACCCTCCTACGAGCAGTACTTC.

The chain has TRBV30 and TRBJ2-5; TRBD1 agrees at 8 bases. Germline CDR1 reads GTSNPN; CDR2 reads SVGIG (reference sequence). CDR3 size: 15 residues. Trimming at V came to 3 bases and at J to 5 bases, leaving 11 bases not matched to a gene. The CDR3 sequence: CAWRYRTGFRETQYF. As DNA, the CDR3 is TGTGCCTGGAGATACCGGACAGGGTTTCGGGAGACCCAGTACTTC.

This clone has a single count. The rearrangement joins TRBV7-9 to TRBJ2-7, with 11 bases lining up with TRBD2. The CDR3 length is 17 residues. V was clipped by 5 bases and J by 3 bases; unmatched bases: 12. Germline lookup yields CDR1 SEHNR and CDR2 FQNEAQ (reference sequence). The chain's CDR3 is CASSPQEGTSGYYEQYF. CDR3 nucleotides: TGTGCCAGCAGCCCACAAGAAGGGACTAGCGGATACTACGAGCAGTACTTC.

V and J are TRBV15 and TRBJ1-4, with D hard to call. Germline V CDR1 and CDR2: LNHNV, YYDKDF (reference sequence). V was cut by 9 bases and J by 5 bases, with 10 bases left in between. The CDR3 is 12 amino acids. CDR3 in amino acids: CATRHPNEKLFF. CDR3 coding DNA: TGTGCCACACGGCACCCAAATGAAAAACTGTTTTTT.

The chain carries TRBV27 and TRBJ1-5; D not resolved. The length of the CDR3 is 16 residues. Trimming pared 4 bases from V and 0 bases from J, leaving 13 bases between. Germline lookup yields CDR1 MNHEY and CDR2 SMNVEV (reference sequence). CDR3 amino acids: CASSSGQVPSNQPQHF. CDR3 nucleotide sequence: TGTGCCAGCAGTTCTGGGCAGGTCCCTAGCAATCAGCCCCAGCATTTT.

The chain is built from TRBV29-1 and TRBJ1-1; 7 bases agree with TRBD1. Per germline, CDR1 SQVTM and CDR2 ANQGSEA. V trimming: 2 bases; J trimming: 11 bases; junction bases outside the gene matches: 8. The CDR3 spans 12 residues. The CDR3 region is CSVEIQGNAAFF. The CDR3 DNA reads as TGCAGCGTTGAAATACAGGGGAATGCGGCTTTCTTT.

The gene calls are TRBV5-1 and TRBJ2-7; D is perhaps TRBD1 (6 bases). V shed 1 base and J shed 3 bases, with 8 bases lying between them. The CDR3 loop spans 13 amino acids. The germline V gene encodes CDR1 SGHRS and CDR2 YFSETQ. The CDR3 DNA is TGCGCCAGCAGCTTGAAGACAGGCTACGAGCAGTACTTC. It translates to CASSLKTGYEQYF.

This clone appeared a few times. The chain carries TRBV7-6 and TRBJ2-2; TRBD2 matches at 8 bases. The CDR3 contains 15 residues. Germline V gene data show CDR1 as SGHVS and CDR2 as FNYEAQ. The J segment lost 4 bases and the V segment lost 5 bases, leaving 6 bases of the junction unmatched. CDR3 bases: TGTGCCAGCAGCCCGACTAGCGCGGGCACCGGGGAGCTGTTTTTT. Protein product: CASSPTSAGTGELFF.

This clone was found once. The V call is TRBV18, the J call TRBJ2-1; TRBD2 is a possible D gene (6 bases). Per the germline V gene, CDR1 is KGHSH and CDR2 is LQKENI. This CDR3 has 15 amino acids. The V gene lost 3 bases and the J gene lost 16 bases, with 25 bases spanning the gap. The CDR3 sequence: CASSPPNRDSTQGFF. As DNA, the CDR3 is TGTGCCAGCTCACCCCCCAACCGGGACTCAACACAAGGCTTCTTC.

This chain joins TRBV18 and TRBJ1-4; 9 nucleotides line up with TRBD1. The CDR3 is 14 residues long. CDR1 and CDR2 (germline): KGHSH, LQKENI. J lost 6 bases, V lost 8 bases, and 7 bases had no gene match. CDR3: CASTSRTGDEKLFF. In DNA, the CDR3 is TGTGCCAGCACCTCGAGGACAGGGGATGAAAAACTGTTTTTT.

The chain joins TRBV28 to TRBJ1-4, with TRBD1 as a possible D gene (6 bases). The CDR3 totals 14 residues. V was pared by 4 bases and J by 8 bases, with 14 bases between. Germline CDR1 is MDHEN and CDR2 is SYDVKM. The CDR3 loop is CASSSGVFGEKLFF. CDR3 coding DNA: TGTGCCAGCAGTTCAGGGGTTTTTGGAGAAAAACTGTTTTTT. The full variable domain, in which reference TRBV28 and TRBJ1-4 provide the parts outside the CDR3, is DVKVTQSSRYLVKRTGEKVFLECVQDMDHENMFWYRQDPGLGLRLIYFSYDVKMKEKGDIPEGYSVSREKKERFSLILESASTNQTSMYLCASSSGVFGEKLFFGSGTQLSVL.

The chain is built from TRBV20-1 and TRBJ2-5; no clear D gene. The V end lost 5 bases, the J end lost 4 bases, and 8 bases lay between the germline ends. The CDR3 is made up of 11 amino acids. Germline V lookup: CDR1 DFQATT, CDR2 SNEGSKA (reference sequence). CDR3 nucleotide sequence: TGCAGTGCTGCCCTGGGAGAGACCCAGTACTTC. It yields the protein CSAALGETQYF.

This chain connects TRBV11-2 to TRBJ2-3, with D hard to call. Trimming stripped 2 bases from V and 1 base from J, with 13 bases between. Germline V gene data show CDR1 as SGHAT and CDR2 as FQNNGV. The CDR3 sequence is 16 residues long. CDR3 DNA sequence: TGTGCCAGCAGCTTAATTGTCTTCGGTGGCACAGATACGCAGTATTTT. This encodes CASSLIVFGGTDTQYF.